The 32 T cell receptor beta chains reported below all come from one sample, sequenced in a study of T-cell reconstitution after alpha-beta-depleted transplantation in children. As it was prepared, the TCRbeta library received unique molecular identifiers. TCRdb itself ran the PCR reads through MiXCR, one entry per CDR3 protein. The profile shows over 150,000 distinct CDR3 sequences, 6.6% of them singletons. The input for sequencing was PBMCs, taken before TCRalphabeta/CD19-depleted stem cell transplant. The receptor set was obtained from a boy aged 2 to 10 with acute lymphoblastic leukemia, due to receive a stem cell transplant.

This clonotype was seen repeatedly, ten times or more. The V gene is TRBV28, the J gene TRBJ2-3; 8 nucleotides align to TRBD1. This CDR3 spans 15 amino acids. With V trimmed by 5 bases and J by 1 base, 5 bases remained unmatched. Germline-derived CDR1 and CDR2 are MDHEN and SYDVKM. Written as DNA, the CDR3 is TGTGCCAGCAGTACCCTGACAGGGGGCACAGATACGCAGTATTTT. This sequence encodes CASSTLTGGTDTQYF.

In its sample, this clonotype was seen a few times. The chain couples TRBV12-3 or TRBV12-4 to TRBJ2-1; 10 positions match TRBD2. The V segment lost 3 bases and the J segment 5 bases; nucleotides outside the gene matches: 16. This CDR3 comprises 19 residues. The CDR3 region has the DNA TGTGCCAGCAGTTTCCCGCTTGGTAGCGGGAGGCCATCAGACAATGAGCAGTTCTTC. Translation gives CASSFPLGSGRPSDNEQFF.

This clonotype was recorded at least ten times. The chain has TRBV29-1 and TRBJ2-7, with D hard to call. Germline V gene sequence: CDR1 SQVTM, CDR2 ANQGSEA. V was shortened by 3 bases and J by 2 bases, with 5 bases between the two germline ends. The CDR3 contains 11 residues. The CDR3 is CSVEWAYEQYF. For the CDR3, the DNA is TGCAGCGTTGAGTGGGCCTACGAGCAGTACTTC.

This clonotype was detected many times. This chain links TRBV20-1 with TRBJ2-7, with 8 bases lining up with TRBD2. Germline V gene sequence: CDR1 DFQATT, CDR2 SNEGSKA (reference sequence). With V trimmed by 5 bases and J by 3 bases, 15 bases remained unmatched. The CDR3 sequence is 16 residues long. The CDR3 is CSAARLARLAHYEQYF. The CDR3 DNA reads TGCAGTGCTGCACGACTAGCGCGGTTGGCCCACTACGAGCAGTACTTC.

CDR3 sequence (DNA): TGCAGTGCTAGACAGGGGGCGCGTGGCTACACCTTC. The encoded protein is CSARQGARGYTF. V is TRBV20-1 and J is TRBJ1-2; 8 nucleotides match TRBD1. CDR3 size: 12 residues. The J segment lost 7 bases and the V segment lost 2 bases, leaving 3 bases of the junction unmatched. Germline lookup yields CDR1 DFQATT and CDR2 SNEGSKA (reference sequence).

V is TRBV9 and J is TRBJ2-6; the D gene is possibly TRBD1 (6 bases). Germline CDR1 SGDLS, CDR2 YYNGEE. V was shortened by 4 bases and J by 0 bases, with 11 bases between the two germline ends. CDR3 length: 16 residues. The CDR3 here is CASSIGQHSGANVLTF. In DNA form, the CDR3 reads TGTGCCAGCAGCATCGGACAGCACTCTGGGGCCAACGTCCTGACTTTC.

This clonotype was counted between two and nine times. The J gene is TRBJ2-5, the V gene TRBV20-1; 9 positions match TRBD2. V shed 1 base and J 3 bases; nucleotides not matched to a gene: 6. Per the germline V gene, CDR1 is DFQATT and CDR2 is SNEGSKA (reference sequence). The CDR3 runs 15 residues. In nucleotides, the CDR3 is TGCAGTGCTAGAGGGGGGGCTAGCGGGAAAGAGACCCAGTACTTC. Its translation is CSARGGASGKETQYF.

This clonotype was seen ten or more times. The chain carries TRBV15 and TRBJ2-6; D is perhaps TRBD2 (6 bases). V gave up 6 bases and J gave up 2 bases, with 17 bases separating them. Germline V CDR1 and CDR2: LNHNV, YYDKDF (reference sequence). CDR3 length equals 17 residues. The DNA of the CDR3 is TGTGCCACCAGACGTTCAGATTCGGGGGCTGGGGCCAACGTCCTGACTTTC. Translating gives CATRRSDSGAGANVLTF.

This clonotype came up many times. The chain carries TRBV7-8 and TRBJ2-7; the D is unclear. The germline CDR1 and CDR2 sequences are SGHVS and FQNEAQ. The CDR3 runs to 13 residues. Between the trimmed V and J ends, which lost 4 bases and 2 bases, there was a span of 9 bases. CDR3 region: CASSSGLAYEQYF. CDR3 nucleotides: TGTGCCAGCAGCTCAGGTTTGGCCTACGAGCAGTACTTC.

This clonotype was recorded many times. The chain employs TRBV7-2 and TRBJ2-7, with unresolved D. Trimming pared 0 bases from V and 2 bases from J, leaving 11 bases between. The germline CDR1 and CDR2 sequences are SGHTA and FQGNSA. CDR3 size: 15 residues. The CDR3 region is CASSLAPTTTYEQYF. The CDR3 DNA sequence: TGTGCCAGCAGCTTAGCACCTACCACTACCTACGAGCAGTACTTC.

This clonotype was counted many times. The chain uses TRBV20-1 and TRBJ1-4; 7 bases align to TRBD1. J lost 10 bases, V lost 6 bases, and 11 bases had no gene match. Germline CDR1 is DFQATT and CDR2 is SNEGSKA (reference sequence). The CDR3 runs 13 residues. CDR3 protein: CSATRDRSSKLFF. In nucleotides, the CDR3 is TGCAGTGCCACCCGGGACAGATCGTCAAAACTGTTTTTT.

The chain links TRBV7-2 to TRBJ2-3; 8 nucleotides line up with TRBD2. Germline V gene sequence: CDR1 SGHTA, CDR2 FQGNSA. The J segment lost 6 bases and the V segment lost 5 bases, leaving 13 bases of the junction unmatched. There are 16 residues in the CDR3. This chain's CDR3 is CASSHDGRAYTDTQYF. The CDR3 coding sequence is TGTGCCAGCAGCCACGACGGGAGGGCCTACACTGATACGCAGTATTTT.

This clonotype has only a few counts. The CDR3 sequence is CASSLTGPVNTEAFF. CDR3 bases: TGCGCCAGCAGCTTGACAGGGCCAGTGAACACTGAAGCTTTCTTT. This rearrangement joins TRBV5-1 to TRBJ1-1; D may be TRBD1 (6 bases). The CDR3 covers 15 residues. Trimming pared 1 base from V and 0 bases from J, leaving 10 bases between. Per the germline V gene, CDR1 is SGHRS and CDR2 is YFSETQ.

This clonotype has ten or more counts. The rearrangement links TRBV12-3 or TRBV12-4 to TRBJ2-2; 8 bases match TRBD2. V trimming: 6 bases; J trimming: 1 base; junction bases outside the gene matches: 7. The CDR3 is 16 residues long. The CDR3 nucleotides are TGTGCCAGCAGGGCCCGGGGGGGACAGAACACCGGGGAGCTGTTTTTT. It specifies CASRARGGQNTGELFF.

This chain joins TRBV5-6 and TRBJ1-5, with D possibly being TRBD1 (6 bases). Between the trimmed V and J ends, which lost 4 bases and 5 bases, there was a span of 16 bases. Germline CDR1 reads SGHDT; CDR2 reads YYEEEE. This CDR3 is 15 amino acids long. The CDR3 is CASSRLQGTDQPQHF. The CDR3 coding sequence is TGTGCCAGCAGCAGACTACAGGGTACCGATCAGCCCCAGCATTTT. Together with reference TRBV5-6 and TRBJ1-5, the CDR3 gives the full variable domain: DAGVTQSPTHLIKTRGQQVTLRCSPKSGHDTVSWYQQALGQGPQFIFQYYEEEERQRGNFPDRFSGHQFPNYSSELNVNALLLGDSALYLCASSRLQGTDQPQHFGDGTRLSIL.

This clonotype was found a few times. CDR3 sequence (DNA): TGCAGTGCTAGAGATCTAGGCGGAGGAGACACCGGGGAGCTGTTTTTT. This gives the protein CSARDLGGGDTGELFF. The chain has TRBV20-1 and TRBJ2-2, with a weak D call TRBD2 (5 bases). The CDR3 runs 16 residues. The ends were cut back, 0 bases at V and 3 bases at J, with 14 bases in the middle. The V gene's germline CDR1 is DFQATT and CDR2 SNEGSKA (reference sequence).

The chain employs TRBV4-3 and TRBJ2-1; 7 nucleotides line up with TRBD2. The germline CDR1 and CDR2 sequences are LGHNA and YSLEER. The junction had 20 bases not matched to a gene; V was cut back by 3 bases and J by 3 bases. The CDR3 is 20 residues long. As DNA, the CDR3 is TGCGCCAGCAGCCACGGACGACCCGGCGGGAGAGAGCCCCTCTACAATGAGCAGTTCTTC. Its translation: CASSHGRPGGREPLYNEQFF.

This clonotype was observed a few times. A junction boundary mismatches the germline segment, possibly from a read error. The chain employs TRBV7-7 and TRBJ2-5; weak D call: TRBD1 (5 bases). Per the germline V gene, CDR1 is SSHAT and CDR2 is FNYEAQ (reference sequence). The CDR3 length is 14 residues. This CDR3 reads CASSFQTVGETQYF. CDR3 sequence (DNA): TGTGCTAGCAGTTTCCAGACAGTCGGGGAGACCCAGTACTTC.

On this clonotype: At one of its ends the junction is not consistent with the germline gene, which may arise from a read error. V usage is TRBV28 and J usage is TRBJ2-3, with D uncertain. The CDR3 spans 11 residues. Per the germline V gene, CDR1 is MDHEN and CDR2 is SYDVKM. CDR3 amino acids: CASSLARLQCF. DNA of the CDR3: TGTGCCAGCAGTTTGGCCAGGCTACAGTGTTTT.

This clonotype has a count of ten or more. The J gene is TRBJ2-7, the V gene TRBV10-3; 10 bases fit TRBD2. The V gene's germline CDR1 is ENHRY and CDR2 SYGVKD. This CDR3 region has 14 residues. V shed 3 bases and J 3 bases; nucleotides not matched to a gene: 2. In DNA, the CDR3 is TGTGCCATCAGTGATAGCGGGGGGTTCTACGAGCAGTACTTC. This translates into CAISDSGGFYEQYF.

This clonotype was found once. This may stem from a read error, because a much larger clone lies one nucleotide away. This chain uses TRBV20-1 with TRBJ2-5; D tentatively reads TRBD1 or TRBD2 (5 bases each). The CDR3 extends over 16 amino acids. Germline V gene lookup returns CDR1 DFQATT and CDR2 SNEGSKA (reference sequence). The DNA of the CDR3 is TGCTGTGCTAGAGTCCCCCCGTGGGGGATCCAAGAGACCCAGTACTTC. It is translated as CCARVPPWGIQETQYF.

This clonotype was counted ten times or more. The rearrangement joins TRBV5-1 to TRBJ2-3; 8 nucleotides agree with TRBD2. Germline CDR1 and CDR2: SGHRS and YFSETQ. J gave up 6 bases and V 6 bases, and 9 bases lay outside the gene matches. The CDR3 contains 14 residues. The CDR3 region is CASKSRGGYDTQYF. CDR3 DNA sequence: TGCGCCAGCAAAAGCCGGGGGGGGTACGATACGCAGTATTTT.

The rearrangement uses TRBV4-3 and TRBJ1-4, with D possibly being TRBD1 (5 bases). Germline V lookup: CDR1 LGHNA, CDR2 YSLEER. V was pared by 1 base and J by 4 bases, with 10 bases between. CDR3 length: 15 residues. The CDR3 loop is CASSQAWGDNEKLFF. CDR3 coding DNA: TGCGCCAGCAGCCAAGCGTGGGGGGATAATGAAAAACTGTTTTTT.

This clonotype was recorded many times. The rearrangement joins TRBV5-1 to TRBJ1-1; D is undetermined. The germline CDR1 and CDR2 sequences are SGHRS and YFSETQ. Trimming shortened V by 1 base and J by 2 bases, and 9 bases separated the two germline ends. CDR3 length: 14 amino acids. CDR3 nucleotides: TGCGCCAGCAGCTTGAGCCAGACAAACACTGAAGCTTTCTTT. It codes for CASSLSQTNTEAFF.

The chain links TRBV4-2 to TRBJ2-3; D is undetermined. V dropped 4 bases and J dropped 4 bases, with 21 bases sitting between them. Germline V CDR1 and CDR2: LGHNA, YNFKEQ. This CDR3 is 17 amino acids long. This CDR3 reads CASSPGLSDGAPDTQYF. The CDR3 DNA reads as TGTGCCAGCAGCCCCGGGCTCTCAGATGGAGCCCCAGATACGCAGTATTTT.

There are many counts of this clonotype. The chain couples TRBV6-2 or TRBV6-3 to TRBJ2-5, with D possibly being TRBD2 (6 bases). The V end was cut by 7 bases, the J end by 1 base, with 13 bases between. This CDR3 is 14 amino acids long. CDR1 is MNHEY and CDR2 is SVGEGT in the germline V gene. CDR3 nucleotides: TGTGCCAGCATCGACGGGCGGGGCCAAGAGACCCAGTACTTC. Protein: CASIDGRGQETQYF.

The chain links TRBV20-1 to TRBJ2-7, with D unclear. The germline V gene has CDR1 DFQATT and CDR2 SNEGSKA (reference sequence). Trimming cost V 1 base and J 4 bases, with 11 bases left between them. CDR3 size: 13 residues. The CDR3 loop reads CSARGGSLYEQYF. The CDR3 DNA sequence: TGCAGTGCTAGAGGTGGCAGCCTATACGAGCAGTACTTC.

This clonotype was seen only a few times. The V call is TRBV6-2 or TRBV6-3, the J call TRBJ1-1, with a weak D call TRBD1 (5 bases). This CDR3 contains 14 residues. Per germline, CDR1 MNHEY and CDR2 SVGEGT. With 6 bases removed from V and 5 bases from J, the gap between germline ends came to 16 bases. CDR3 DNA: TGTGCCAGCAGCTTAACACAAAAGGGGACTGAAGCTTTCTTT. The encoded protein is CASSLTQKGTEAFF.

Ten or more counts support this clonotype. The V and J genes are TRBV5-5 and TRBJ2-5; possible D gene TRBD1, 6 bases. This CDR3 region has 15 residues. The germline V gene has CDR1 SGHKS and CDR2 YYEKEE (reference sequence). V was cut by 4 bases and J by 5 bases, with 18 bases left in between. This CDR3 is CASSRYDRYSETQYF. CDR3 DNA sequence: TGTGCCAGCAGCCGCTACGACAGGTACTCGGAGACCCAGTACTTC.

This clonotype occurred many times. J is TRBJ1-2 and V is TRBV10-3; D is uncertain. The CDR3 is 16 amino acids. Trimming cost V 0 bases and J 6 bases, with 17 bases left between them. Germline V lookup: CDR1 ENHRY, CDR2 SYGVKD. CDR3 coding DNA: TGTGCCATCAGTGAGTCGGAGAGAGTGCCTCCCAATGGCTACACCTTC. Protein product: CAISESERVPPNGYTF.

This clonotype was counted between two and nine times. The chain carries TRBV28 and TRBJ2-6; the D gene could be TRBD1 or TRBD2 (5 bases each). The length of the CDR3 is 17 residues. Germline assignment: CDR1 MDHEN and CDR2 SYDVKM. V lost 1 base and J lost 2, with 12 bases in between. Here the CDR3 reads CASSLLGVTTGANVLTF. The CDR3 DNA reads TGTGCCAGCAGTTTATTGGGGGTAACAACTGGGGCCAACGTCCTGACTTTC.

This clonotype appeared many times. The CDR3 protein is CASSQGRAHPNTEAFF. CDR3 DNA sequence: TGCGCCAGCAGCCAAGGCCGGGCCCACCCGAACACTGAAGCTTTCTTT. This chain uses TRBV4-3 with TRBJ1-1; D remains unclear. The germline V gene has CDR1 LGHNA and CDR2 YSLEER. V was shortened by 1 base and J by 1 base, with 13 bases between the two germline ends. The CDR3 runs to 16 residues.